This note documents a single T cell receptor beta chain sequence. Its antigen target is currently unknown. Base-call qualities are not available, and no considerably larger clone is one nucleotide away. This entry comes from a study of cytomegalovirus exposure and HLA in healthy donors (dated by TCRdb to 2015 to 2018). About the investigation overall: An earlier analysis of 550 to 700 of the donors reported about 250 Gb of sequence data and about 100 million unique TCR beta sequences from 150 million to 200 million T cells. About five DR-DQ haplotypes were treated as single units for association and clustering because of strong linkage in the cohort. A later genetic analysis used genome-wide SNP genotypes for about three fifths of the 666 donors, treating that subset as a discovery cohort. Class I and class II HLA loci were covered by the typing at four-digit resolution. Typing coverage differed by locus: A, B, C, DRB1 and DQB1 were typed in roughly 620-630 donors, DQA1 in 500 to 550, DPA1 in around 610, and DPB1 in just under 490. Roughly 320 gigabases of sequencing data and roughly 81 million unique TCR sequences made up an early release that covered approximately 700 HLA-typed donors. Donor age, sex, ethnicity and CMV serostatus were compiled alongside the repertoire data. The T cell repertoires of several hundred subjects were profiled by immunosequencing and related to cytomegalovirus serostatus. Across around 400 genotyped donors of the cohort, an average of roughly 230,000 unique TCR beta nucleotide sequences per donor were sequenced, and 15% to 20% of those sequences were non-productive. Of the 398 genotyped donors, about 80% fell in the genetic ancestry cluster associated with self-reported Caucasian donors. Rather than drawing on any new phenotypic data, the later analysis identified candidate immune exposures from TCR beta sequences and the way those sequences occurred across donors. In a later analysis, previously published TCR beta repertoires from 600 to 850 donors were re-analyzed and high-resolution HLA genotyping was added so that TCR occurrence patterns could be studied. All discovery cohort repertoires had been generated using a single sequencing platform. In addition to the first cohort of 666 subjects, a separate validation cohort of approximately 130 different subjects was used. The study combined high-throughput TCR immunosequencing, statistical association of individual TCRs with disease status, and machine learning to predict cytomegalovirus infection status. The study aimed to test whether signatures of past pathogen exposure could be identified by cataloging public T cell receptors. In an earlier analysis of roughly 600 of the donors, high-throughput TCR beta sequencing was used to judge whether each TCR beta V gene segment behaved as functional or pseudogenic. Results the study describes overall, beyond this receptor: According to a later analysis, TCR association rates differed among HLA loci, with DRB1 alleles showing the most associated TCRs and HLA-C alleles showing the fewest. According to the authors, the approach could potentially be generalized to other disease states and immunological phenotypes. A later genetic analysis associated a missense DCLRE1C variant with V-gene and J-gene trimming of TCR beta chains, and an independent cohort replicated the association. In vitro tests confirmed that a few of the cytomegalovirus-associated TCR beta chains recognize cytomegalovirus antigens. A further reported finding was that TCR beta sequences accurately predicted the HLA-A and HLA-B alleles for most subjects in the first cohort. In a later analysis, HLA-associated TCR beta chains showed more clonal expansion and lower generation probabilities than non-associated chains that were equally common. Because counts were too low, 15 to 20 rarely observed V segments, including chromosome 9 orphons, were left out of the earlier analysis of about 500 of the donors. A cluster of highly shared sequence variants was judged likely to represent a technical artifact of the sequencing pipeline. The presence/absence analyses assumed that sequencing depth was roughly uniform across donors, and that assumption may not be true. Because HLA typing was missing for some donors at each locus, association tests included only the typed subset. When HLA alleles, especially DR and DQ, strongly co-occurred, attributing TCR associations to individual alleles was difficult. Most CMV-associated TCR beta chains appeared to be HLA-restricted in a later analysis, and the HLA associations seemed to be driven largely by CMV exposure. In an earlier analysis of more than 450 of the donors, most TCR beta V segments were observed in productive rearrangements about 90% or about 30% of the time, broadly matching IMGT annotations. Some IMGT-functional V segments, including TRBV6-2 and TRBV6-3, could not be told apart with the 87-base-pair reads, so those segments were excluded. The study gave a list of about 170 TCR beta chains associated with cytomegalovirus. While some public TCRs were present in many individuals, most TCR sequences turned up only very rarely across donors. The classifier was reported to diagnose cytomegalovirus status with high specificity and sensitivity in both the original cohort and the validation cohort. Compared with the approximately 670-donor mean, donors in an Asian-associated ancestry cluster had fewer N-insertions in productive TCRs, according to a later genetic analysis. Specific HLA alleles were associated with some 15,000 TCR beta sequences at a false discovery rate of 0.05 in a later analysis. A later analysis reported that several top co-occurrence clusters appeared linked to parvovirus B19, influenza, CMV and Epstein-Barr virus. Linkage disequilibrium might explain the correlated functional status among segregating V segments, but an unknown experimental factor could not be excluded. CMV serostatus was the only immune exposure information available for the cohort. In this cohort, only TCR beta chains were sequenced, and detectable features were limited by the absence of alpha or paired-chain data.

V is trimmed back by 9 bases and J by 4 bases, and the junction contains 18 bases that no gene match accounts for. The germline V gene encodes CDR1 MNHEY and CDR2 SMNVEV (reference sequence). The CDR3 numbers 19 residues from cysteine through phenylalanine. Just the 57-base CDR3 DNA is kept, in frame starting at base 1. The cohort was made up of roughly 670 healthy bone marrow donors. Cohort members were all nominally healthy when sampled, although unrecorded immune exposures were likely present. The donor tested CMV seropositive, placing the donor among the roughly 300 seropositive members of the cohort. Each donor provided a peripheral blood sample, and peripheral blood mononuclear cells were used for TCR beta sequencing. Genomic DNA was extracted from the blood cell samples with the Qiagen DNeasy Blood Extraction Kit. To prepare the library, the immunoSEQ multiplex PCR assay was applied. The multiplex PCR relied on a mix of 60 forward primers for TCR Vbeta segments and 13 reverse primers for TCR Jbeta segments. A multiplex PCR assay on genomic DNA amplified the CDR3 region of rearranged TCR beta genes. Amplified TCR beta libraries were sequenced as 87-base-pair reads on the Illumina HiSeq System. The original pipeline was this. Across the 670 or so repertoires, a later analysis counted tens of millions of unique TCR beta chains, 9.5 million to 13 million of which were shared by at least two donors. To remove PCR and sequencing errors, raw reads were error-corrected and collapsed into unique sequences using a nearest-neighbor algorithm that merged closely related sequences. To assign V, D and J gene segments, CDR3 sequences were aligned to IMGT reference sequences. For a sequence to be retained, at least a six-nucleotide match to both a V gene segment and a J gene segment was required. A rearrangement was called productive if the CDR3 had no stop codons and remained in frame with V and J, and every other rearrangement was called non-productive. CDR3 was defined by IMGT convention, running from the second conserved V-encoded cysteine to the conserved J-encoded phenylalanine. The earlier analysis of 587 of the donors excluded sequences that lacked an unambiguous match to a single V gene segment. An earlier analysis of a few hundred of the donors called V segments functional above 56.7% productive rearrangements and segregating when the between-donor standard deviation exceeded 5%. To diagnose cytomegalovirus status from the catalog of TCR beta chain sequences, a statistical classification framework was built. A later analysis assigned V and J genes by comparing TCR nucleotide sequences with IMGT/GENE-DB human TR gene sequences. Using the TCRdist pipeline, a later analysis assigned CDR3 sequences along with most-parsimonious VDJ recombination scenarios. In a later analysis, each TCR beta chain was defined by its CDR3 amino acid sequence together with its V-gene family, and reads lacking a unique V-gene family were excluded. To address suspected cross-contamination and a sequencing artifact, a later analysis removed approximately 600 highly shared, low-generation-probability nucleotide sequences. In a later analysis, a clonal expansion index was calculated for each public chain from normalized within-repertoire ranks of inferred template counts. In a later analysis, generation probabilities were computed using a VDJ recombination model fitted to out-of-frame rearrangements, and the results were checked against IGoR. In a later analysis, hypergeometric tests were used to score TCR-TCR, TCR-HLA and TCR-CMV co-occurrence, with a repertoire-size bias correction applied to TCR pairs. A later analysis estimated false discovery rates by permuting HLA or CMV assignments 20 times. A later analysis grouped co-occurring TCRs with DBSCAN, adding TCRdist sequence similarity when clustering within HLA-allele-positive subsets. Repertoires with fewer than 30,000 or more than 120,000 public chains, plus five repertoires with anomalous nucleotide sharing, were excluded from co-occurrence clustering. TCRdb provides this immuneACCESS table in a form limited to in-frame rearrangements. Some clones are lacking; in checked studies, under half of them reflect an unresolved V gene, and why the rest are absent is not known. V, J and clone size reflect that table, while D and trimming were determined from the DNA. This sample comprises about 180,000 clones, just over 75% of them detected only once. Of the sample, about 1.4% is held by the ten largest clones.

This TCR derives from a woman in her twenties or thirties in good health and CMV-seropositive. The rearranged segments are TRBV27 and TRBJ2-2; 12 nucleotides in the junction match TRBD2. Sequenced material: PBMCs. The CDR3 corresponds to CASAWLGLAGGHGTGELFF. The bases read TGTGCCAGTGCCTGGCTCGGGCTAGCGGGAGGGCATGGCACCGGGGAGCTGTTTTTT.